This T cell receptor beta chain was found in a study of T cell responses to AZD1222 COVID-19 vaccine. Study conclusions and caveats: Females made up more of the donors, who were largely white British, and clonal diversity may have come out too low. Repertoire samples came only from after the peak T cell response.

Germline V gene data show CDR1 as KGHDR and CDR2 as SFDVKD. V was pared by 3 bases and J by 6 bases, with 16 bases of the junction left unmatched. The CDR3 extends over 18 amino acids. About this clone itself: The antigen is unknown.

Here immunoSEQ multiplex PCR was the method, and the copy in TCRdb shows in-frame clones only, minus some. The table lists around 130,000 clones, roughly 90% of them singletons, with roughly 3.9% in the top ten. Second-dose groups at about 4 or about 12 weeks were pooled. This specimen was peripheral blood, taken 28 days after the second AZD1222 dose. This sequence was found in an adult who received the AZD1222 COVID-19 vaccine. This chain links TRBV24-1 with TRBJ1-5, with 7 bases lining up with TRBD1. CDR3 nucleotides: TGTGCCACCAGTGATAAGCCGGCGTTCGACAGGGTCCTTCAGCCCCAGCATTTT. Translation: CATSDKPAFDRVLQPQHF.